This TCR beta chain emerged from a study of shared clonotypes between healthy human individuals. Looked up from germline, CDR1 is GTSNPN and CDR2 is SVGIG (reference sequence). The CDR3 has 12 amino acids. The V end was cut by 3 bases, the J end by 9 bases, with 9 bases between. Donors, healthy HIV-negative adults, lacked recent acute infections or vaccinations. Researchers drew on roughly 84 million PBMCs for genomic DNA from unsorted samples. Assay execution took place at the deep level. The authors split each subset's genomic DNA evenly across several immunoSEQ plates. Produced via immunoSEQ multiplex PCR; TCRdb's table is partial and in-frame only. The sample records 470,000 or so clones, around 80% being singletons.

V gene TRBV30 combines with J gene TRBJ1-6; D possibly corresponds to TRBD1 (5 bases). This clonotype was obtained from a woman aged 40 to 50 in good health. Some clones in this sample may be carry-over from other donors' samples. Specimen: PBMCs. This CDR3 is CAWSLGVSPLHF. CDR3 nucleotides: TGTGCCTGGAGCCTGGGGGTTTCACCCCTCCACTTT. Full variable domain (remainder filled in from reference TRBV30 and TRBJ1-6): SQTIHQWPATLVQPVGSPLSLECTVEGTSNPNLYWYRQAAGRGLQLLFYSVGIGQISSEVPQNLSASRPQDRQFILSSKKLLLSDSGFYLCAWSLGVSPLHFGNGTRLTVT.